A selection of T cell receptor beta chains follows, all from one sample in a study of T cells in Graves' hyperthyroidism and ophthalmopathy. TCRdb passed the multiplex PCR reads through MiXCR, listing each CDR3 protein once. The data contain 600,000 or so distinct CDR3 sequences, around 15% of them singletons. Material for sequencing was blood. The source of these receptors is a woman in her thirties with Graves' hyperthyroidism. Both conserved end residues are part of each CDR3.

v_call	cdr3_aa
TRBV20-1	CSARSGLAGYEQYF
TRBV7-3	CASSRICVGTGRIFSNQPQHF
TRBV19	CASSNRDRTEQYF
TRBV20-1	CSARGGNDSPLHF
TRBV5-1	CASSLGYSSGANVLTF
TRBV30	CAWRTPAQGVNTEAFF
TRBV7-3	CASSLGGWSRMGNEQFF
TRBV7-2	CASSFRRGSEKLFF
TRBV19	CASTMTGLGQPQHF
TRBV12-3/TRBV12-4	CASGQFGTGGTGELFF
TRBV7-2	CASSIPGTAKTQYF
TRBV12-3/TRBV12-4	CASSFRGGGTGGYTF
TRBV27	CASSPPGGAGEKLFF
TRBV11-2	CASRWYGGYTF
TRBV4-1	CASTAGGYEKLFF